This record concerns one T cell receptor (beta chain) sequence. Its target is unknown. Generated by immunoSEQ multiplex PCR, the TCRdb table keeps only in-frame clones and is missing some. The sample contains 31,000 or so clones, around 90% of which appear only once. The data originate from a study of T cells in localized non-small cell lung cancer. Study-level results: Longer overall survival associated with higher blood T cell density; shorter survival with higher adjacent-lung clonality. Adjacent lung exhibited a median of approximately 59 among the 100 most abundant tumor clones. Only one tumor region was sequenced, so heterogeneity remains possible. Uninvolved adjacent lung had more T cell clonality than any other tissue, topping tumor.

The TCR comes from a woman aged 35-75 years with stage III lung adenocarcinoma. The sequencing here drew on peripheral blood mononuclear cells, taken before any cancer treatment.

CDR3 coding DNA: TGTGCCAGCAGCCTACAGGGGGGGGGAACTGAAGCTTTCTTT. It codes for CASSLQGGGTEAFF. The V call is TRBV14, the J call TRBJ1-1; TRBD1 aligns across 8 bases. V lost 4 bases and J lost 5; bases outside the gene matches: 6. This CDR3 spans 14 amino acids. Germline V gene data show CDR1 as SGHDN and CDR2 as FVKESK.